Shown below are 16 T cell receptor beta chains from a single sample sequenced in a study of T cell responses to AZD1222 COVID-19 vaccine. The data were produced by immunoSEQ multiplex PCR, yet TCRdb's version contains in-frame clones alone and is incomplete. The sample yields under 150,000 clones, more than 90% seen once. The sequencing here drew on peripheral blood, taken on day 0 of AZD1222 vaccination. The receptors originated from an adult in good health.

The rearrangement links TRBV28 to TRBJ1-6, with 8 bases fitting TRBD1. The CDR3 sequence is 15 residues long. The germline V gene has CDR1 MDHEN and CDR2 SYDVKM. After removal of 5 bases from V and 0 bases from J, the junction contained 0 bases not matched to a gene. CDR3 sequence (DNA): TGTGCCAGCAGTGGACAGGGCTCCTATAATTCACCCCTCCACTTT. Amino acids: CASSGQGSYNSPLHF.

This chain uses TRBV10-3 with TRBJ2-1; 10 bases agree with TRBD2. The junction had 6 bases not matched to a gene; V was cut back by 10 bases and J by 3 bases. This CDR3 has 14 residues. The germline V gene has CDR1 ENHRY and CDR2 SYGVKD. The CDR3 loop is CATLAGVSYNEQFF. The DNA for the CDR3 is TGTGCCACCCTAGCGGGAGTGAGCTACAATGAGCAGTTCTTC.

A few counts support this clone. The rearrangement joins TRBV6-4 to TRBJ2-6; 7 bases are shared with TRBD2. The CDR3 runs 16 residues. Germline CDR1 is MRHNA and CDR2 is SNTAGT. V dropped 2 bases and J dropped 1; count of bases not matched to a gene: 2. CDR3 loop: CASSDSSGSGANVLTF. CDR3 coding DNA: TGTGCCAGCAGTGACAGTAGCGGGTCTGGGGCCAACGTCCTGACTTTC.

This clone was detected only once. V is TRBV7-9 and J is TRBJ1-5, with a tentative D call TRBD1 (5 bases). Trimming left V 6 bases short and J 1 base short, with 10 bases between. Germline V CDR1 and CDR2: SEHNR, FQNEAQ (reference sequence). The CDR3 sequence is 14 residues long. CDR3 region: CASSYAGSNQPQHF. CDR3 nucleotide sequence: TGTGCCAGCAGTTACGCAGGGAGCAATCAGCCCCAGCATTTT.

CDR3 nucleotide sequence: TGTGCCAGCAGACCCGACAGATCCTCTGGAAACACCATATATTTT. Protein: CASRPDRSSGNTIYF. The J gene is TRBJ1-3, the V gene TRBV6-5; D might be TRBD1 (5 bases). CDR1 and CDR2 from the germline V gene are MNHEY and SVGAGI. Between the trimmed V and J ends, which lost 6 bases and 0 bases, there was a span of 12 bases. The CDR3 spans 15 residues.

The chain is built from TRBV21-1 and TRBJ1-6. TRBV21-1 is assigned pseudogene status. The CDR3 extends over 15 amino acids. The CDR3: CASSPPSGYDSPLHF. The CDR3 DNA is TGTGCCAGCAGCCCTCCGTCGGGGTACGATTCACCCCTCCACTTT.

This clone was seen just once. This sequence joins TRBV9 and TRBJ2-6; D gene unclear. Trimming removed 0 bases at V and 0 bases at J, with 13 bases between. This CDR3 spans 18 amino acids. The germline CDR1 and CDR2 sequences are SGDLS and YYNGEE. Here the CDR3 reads CASSVVSSYYSGANVLTF. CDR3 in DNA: TGTGCCAGCAGCGTAGTTTCCAGCTACTACTCTGGGGCCAACGTCCTGACTTTC. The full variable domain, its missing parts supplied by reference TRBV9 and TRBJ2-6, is DSGVTQTPKHLITATGQRVTLRCSPRSGDLSVYWYQQSLDQGLQFLIQYYNGEERAKGNILERFSAQQFPDLHSELNLSSLELGDSALYFCASSVVSSYYSGANVLTFGAGSRLTVL.

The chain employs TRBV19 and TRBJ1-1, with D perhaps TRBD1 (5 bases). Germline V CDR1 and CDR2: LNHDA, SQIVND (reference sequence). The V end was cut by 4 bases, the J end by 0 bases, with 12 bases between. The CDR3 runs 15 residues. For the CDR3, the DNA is TGTGCCAGTAGTACACTCCCGGGGCTGAACACTGAAGCTTTCTTT. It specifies CASSTLPGLNTEAFF. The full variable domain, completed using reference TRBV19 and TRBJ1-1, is DGGITQSPKYLFRKEGQNVTLSCEQNLNHDAMYWYRQDPGQGLRLIYYSQIVNDFQKGDIAEGYSVSREKKESFPLTVTSAQKNPTAFYLCASSTLPGLNTEAFFGQGTRLTVV.

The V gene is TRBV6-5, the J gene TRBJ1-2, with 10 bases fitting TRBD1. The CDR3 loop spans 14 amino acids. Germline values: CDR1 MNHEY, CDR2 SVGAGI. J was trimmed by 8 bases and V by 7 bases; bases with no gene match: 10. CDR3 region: CASNLRQGARGYTF. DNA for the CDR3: TGTGCCAGCAATCTTCGACAGGGGGCGCGGGGCTACACCTTC.

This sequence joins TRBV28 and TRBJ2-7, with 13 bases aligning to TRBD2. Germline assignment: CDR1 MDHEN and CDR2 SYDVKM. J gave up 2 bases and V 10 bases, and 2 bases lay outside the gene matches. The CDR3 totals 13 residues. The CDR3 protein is CATGTSGAYEQYF. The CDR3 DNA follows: TGTGCCACCGGGACTAGCGGGGCCTACGAGCAGTACTTC. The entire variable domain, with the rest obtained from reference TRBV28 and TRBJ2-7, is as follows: DVKVTQSSRYLVKRTGEKVFLECVQDMDHENMFWYRQDPGLGLRLIYFSYDVKMKEKGDIPEGYSVSREKKERFSLILESASTNQTSMYLCATGTSGAYEQYFGPGTRLTVT.

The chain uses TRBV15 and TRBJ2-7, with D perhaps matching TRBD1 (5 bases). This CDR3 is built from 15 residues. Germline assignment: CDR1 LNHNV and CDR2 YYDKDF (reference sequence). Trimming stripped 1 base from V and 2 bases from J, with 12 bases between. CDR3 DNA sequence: TGTGCCACCAGCAGAGGTTACCAGGGCCCCTACGAGCAGTACTTC. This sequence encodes CATSRGYQGPYEQYF. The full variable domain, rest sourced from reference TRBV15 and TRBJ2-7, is DAMVIQNPRYQVTQFGKPVTLSCSQTLNHNVMYWYQQKSSQAPKLLFHYYDKDFNNEADTPDNFQSRRPNTSFCFLDIRSPGLGDTAMYLCATSRGYQGPYEQYFGPGTRLTVT.

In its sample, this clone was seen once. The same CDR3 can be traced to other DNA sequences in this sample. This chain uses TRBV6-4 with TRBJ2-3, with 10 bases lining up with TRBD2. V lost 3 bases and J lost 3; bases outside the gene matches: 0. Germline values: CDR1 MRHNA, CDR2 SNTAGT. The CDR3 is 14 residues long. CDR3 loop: CASSEGLATDTQYF. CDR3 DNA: TGTGCCAGCAGTGAGGGACTAGCGACAGATACGCAGTATTTT.

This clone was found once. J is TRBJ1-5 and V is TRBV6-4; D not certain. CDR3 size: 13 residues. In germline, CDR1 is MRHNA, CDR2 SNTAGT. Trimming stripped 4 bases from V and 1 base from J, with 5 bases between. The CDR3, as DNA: TGTGCCAGCAGTGTTGGAAGCAATCAGCCCCAGCATTTT. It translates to CASSVGSNQPQHF.

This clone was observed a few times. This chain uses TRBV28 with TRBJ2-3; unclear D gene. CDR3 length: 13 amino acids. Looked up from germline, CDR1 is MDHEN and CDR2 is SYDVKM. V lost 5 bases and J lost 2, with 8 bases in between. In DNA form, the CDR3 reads TGTGCCAGCAGTATTTCCAACACAGATACGCAGTATTTT. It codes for CASSISNTDTQYF.

As DNA, the CDR3 is TGTGCTAGTGGTTTGGGAGCCCGGAGTACCTCCTATGGCTACACCTTC. It specifies CASGLGARSTSYGYTF. V usage is TRBV12-5 and J usage is TRBJ1-2; D is unclear. V was cut by 1 base and J by 4 bases, with 16 bases left in between. CDR3 length: 16 residues. The germline CDR1 and CDR2 sequences are LGHNT and FRNRAP.

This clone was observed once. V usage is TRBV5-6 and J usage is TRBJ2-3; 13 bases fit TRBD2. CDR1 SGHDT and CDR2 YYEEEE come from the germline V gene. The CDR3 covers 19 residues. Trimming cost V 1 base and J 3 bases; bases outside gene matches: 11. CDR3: CASSLRSGLAGDWTDTQYF. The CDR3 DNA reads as TGTGCCAGCAGCTTGAGGTCAGGACTAGCGGGAGATTGGACAGATACGCAGTATTTT.